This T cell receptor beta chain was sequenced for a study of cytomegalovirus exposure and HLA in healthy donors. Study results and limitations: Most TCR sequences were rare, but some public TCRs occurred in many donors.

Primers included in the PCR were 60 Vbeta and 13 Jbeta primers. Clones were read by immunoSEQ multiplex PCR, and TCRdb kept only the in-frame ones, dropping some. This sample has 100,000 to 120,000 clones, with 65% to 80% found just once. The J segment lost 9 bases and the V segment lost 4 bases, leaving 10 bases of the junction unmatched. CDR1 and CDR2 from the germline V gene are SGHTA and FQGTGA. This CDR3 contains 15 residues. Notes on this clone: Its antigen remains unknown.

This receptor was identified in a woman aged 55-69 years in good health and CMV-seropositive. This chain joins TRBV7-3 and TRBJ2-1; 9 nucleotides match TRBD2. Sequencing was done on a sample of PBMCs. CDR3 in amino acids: CASSSTSGASIEQFF. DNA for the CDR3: TGTGCCAGCAGCTCGACTAGCGGAGCCTCGATTGAGCAGTTCTTC.